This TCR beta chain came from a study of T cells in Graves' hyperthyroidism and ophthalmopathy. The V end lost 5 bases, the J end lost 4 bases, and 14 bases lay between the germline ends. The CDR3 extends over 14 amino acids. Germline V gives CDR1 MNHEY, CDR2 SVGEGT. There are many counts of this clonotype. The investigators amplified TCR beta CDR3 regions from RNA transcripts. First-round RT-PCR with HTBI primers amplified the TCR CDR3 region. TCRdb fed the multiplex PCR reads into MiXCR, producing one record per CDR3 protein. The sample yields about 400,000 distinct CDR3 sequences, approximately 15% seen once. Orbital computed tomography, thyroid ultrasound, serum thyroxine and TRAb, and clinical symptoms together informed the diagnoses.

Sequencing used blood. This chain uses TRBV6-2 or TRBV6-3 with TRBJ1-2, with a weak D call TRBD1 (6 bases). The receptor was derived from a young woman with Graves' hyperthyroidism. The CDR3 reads CASSPGQRVYGYTF. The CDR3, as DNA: TGTGCCAGCAGTCCCGGACAGCGCGTCTATGGCTACACCTTC.